This entry features one TCR beta chain sequence. These data are taken from a study of blood T cell repertoires in COVID-19. TCRdb's copy holds only in-frame clones and misses some; the assay was immunoSEQ multiplex PCR. The sample holds about 290,000 clones; roughly 90% are singletons and the top ten take roughly 4.8%. The germline V gene has CDR1 ENHRY and CDR2 SYGVKD. V was pared by 4 bases and J by 8 bases, with 12 bases between. The CDR3 contains 13 residues. The sequenced material came from peripheral blood. The sequence came from a man aged 40-50 years with acute or convalescent COVID-19. The chain carries TRBV10-3 and TRBJ1-5; D unclear. Here the CDR3 DNA reads TGTGCCATCAGTGCGACGCCGGAGGAGCCCCAGCATTTT. The encoded protein is CAISATPEEPQHF.